This entry lists 17 T cell receptor beta chains sequenced from one sample in a study of T cells after yellow fever vaccination. TCRdb re-called the 5' RACE reads through MiXCR, storing one row per CDR3 protein. The data contain a few hundred thousand distinct CDR3 sequences, around 3.9% of them singletons. The material sequenced was PBMCs, taken on the day of the yellow fever booster vaccination. All receptors derive from a man younger than 35 who received the YFV17D yellow fever vaccine.

This clonotype was seen at least ten times. The rearrangement links TRBV5-1 to TRBJ1-1; D possibly corresponds to TRBD1 (5 bases). CDR3 length equals 14 residues. Germline V gives CDR1 SGHRS, CDR2 YFSETQ. Trimming shortened V by 0 bases and J by 2 bases, and 8 bases separated the two germline ends. The CDR3 coding sequence is TGCGCCAGCAGCTTGGAGGGGATTAACACTGAAGCTTTCTTT. It codes for CASSLEGINTEAFF.

This clonotype was counted between two and nine times. This chain's CDR3 is CASSFGPGSGEQYV. Here the CDR3 DNA reads TGTGCCAGCAGCTTTGGGCCAGGGAGTGGCGAGCAGTACGTC. The chain has TRBV5-4 and TRBJ2-7; D may correspond to TRBD1 or TRBD2 (5 bases each). The CDR3 has 14 residues. Germline V gene sequence: CDR1 SGHNT, CDR2 YYREEE (reference sequence). The V and J ends lost 2 bases and 6 bases respectively, with 15 bases between them.

Ten or more counts support this clonotype. The V call is TRBV7-2, the J call TRBJ2-3; unclear D gene. Germline CDR1 is SGHTA and CDR2 is FQGNSA. The length of the CDR3 is 15 residues. V was clipped by 4 bases and J by 1 base, with 12 bases between them. CDR3 residues: CASSSPGSRTDTQYF. The CDR3 bases are TGTGCCAGCAGCTCCCCGGGCAGCCGCACAGATACGCAGTATTTT.

In this sample, this clonotype turned up many times. The chain carries TRBV15 and TRBJ2-7, with 7 nucleotides matching TRBD1. Trimming took 1 base from V and 6 from J; bases not matched to a gene: 6. The CDR3 consists of 14 residues. CDR1 is LNHNV and CDR2 is YYDKDF in the germline V gene (reference sequence). The DNA of the CDR3 is TGTGCCACCAGCAGAGGCCAGGGGGTAGGCGAGCAGTACGTC. This sequence encodes CATSRGQGVGEQYV.

The table lists this clonotype with many counts. The gene calls are TRBV4-2 and TRBJ1-1; D unclear. This CDR3 is 13 amino acids long. Germline lookup yields CDR1 LGHNA and CDR2 YNFKEQ. Between the trimmed V and J ends, which lost 1 base and 1 base, there was a span of 4 bases. CDR3 in DNA: TGTGCCAGCAGCCAAGGACCGAACACTGAAGCTTTCTTT. Encoded protein: CASSQGPNTEAFF.

This clonotype was seen ten or more times. The V gene is TRBV7-6, the J gene TRBJ1-6; TRBD1 agrees at 7 bases. Germline V gene sequence: CDR1 SGHVS, CDR2 FNYEAQ. V dropped 5 bases and J dropped 10; count of bases not matched to a gene: 8. The length of the CDR3 is 14 residues. For the CDR3, the DNA is TGTGCCAGCAGCGTGGACAGGCCGGGGTCACCCCTCCACTTT. It codes for CASSVDRPGSPLHF.

This clonotype was seen more than once but under ten times. The rearrangement links TRBV7-9 to TRBJ1-2, with TRBD1 as a possible D gene (5 bases). Trimming pared 5 bases from V and 1 base from J, leaving 17 bases between. CDR3 length equals 16 residues. Germline lookup yields CDR1 SEHNR and CDR2 FQNEAQ (reference sequence). The CDR3 DNA sequence: TGTGCCAGCAGCCCGTTGACCGGGACCTATAACTATGGCTACACCTTC. It encodes CASSPLTGTYNYGYTF. Complete variable domain (other parts from reference TRBV7-9 and TRBJ1-2): DTGVSQNPRHKITKRGQNVTFRCDPISEHNRLYWYRQTLGQGPEFLTYFQNEAQLEKSRLLSDRFSAERPKGSFSTLEIQRTEQGDSAMYLCASSPLTGTYNYGYTFGSGTRLTVV.

This clonotype was detected many times. This chain links TRBV3-1 with TRBJ1-2, with TRBD1 identical over 12 bases. Germline-derived CDR1 and CDR2 are LGHDT and YNNKEL (reference sequence). CDR3 length: 14 residues. Trimming at V came to 3 bases and at J to 7 bases, leaving 3 bases not matched to a gene. The CDR3 DNA sequence: TGTGCCAGCAGCCAGGGACAGGGGGCGCGTGGCTACACCTTC. As protein: CASSQGQGARGYTF.

In this sample, this clonotype turned up a few times. The V call is TRBV20-1, the J call TRBJ1-5; D not certain. CDR3 length: 12 residues. Between the trimmed V and J ends, which lost 2 bases and 1 base, there was a span of 3 bases. From germline, CDR1 is DFQATT and CDR2 SNEGSKA (reference sequence). The CDR3 spells CSARYSNQPQHF. In nucleotides, the CDR3 is TGCAGTGCTAGATACAGCAATCAGCCCCAGCATTTT.

This clonotype occurred a few times. This chain links TRBV7-2 with TRBJ2-7; D call uncertain. This CDR3 has 14 residues. Germline lookup yields CDR1 SGHTA and CDR2 FQGNSA. V lost 1 base to trimming and J lost 3 bases, with 10 bases between them. The CDR3 loop is CASSLGSTYYEQYF. Written as DNA, the CDR3 is TGTGCCAGCAGCTTAGGGTCTACCTACTACGAGCAGTACTTC.

This clonotype was seen ten or more times. The chain links TRBV6-1 to TRBJ2-5; 7 nucleotides agree with TRBD1. Germline V gene lookup returns CDR1 MNHNS and CDR2 SASEGT. The CDR3 has 16 amino acids. The ends lost 5 bases at V and 1 base at J; junction bases unmatched: 10. CDR3 nucleotide sequence: TGTGCCAGCAGTCCCACGGACAGGCCACTCCAAGAGACCCAGTACTTC. Protein product: CASSPTDRPLQETQYF.

The chain joins TRBV5-6 to TRBJ2-3, with 7 bases aligning to TRBD2. The V gene's germline CDR1 is SGHDT and CDR2 YYEEEE. The CDR3 runs 16 residues. The V and J ends lost 1 base and 2 bases, in that order; junction bases with no gene match: 7. CDR3 DNA sequence: TGTGCCAGCAGCTTGTCTGGAAGCGGGGACACAGATACGCAGTATTTT. It translates to CASSLSGSGDTDTQYF. Using reference TRBV5-6 and TRBJ2-3 for the parts outside the CDR3, the full variable domain is DAGVTQSPTHLIKTRGQQVTLRCSPKSGHDTVSWYQQALGQGPQFIFQYYEEEERQRGNFPDRFSGHQFPNYSSELNVNALLLGDSALYLCASSLSGSGDTDTQYFGPGTRLTVL.

In this sample, this clonotype turned up many times. V usage is TRBV10-3 and J usage is TRBJ2-5; 9 bases match TRBD1. Germline values: CDR1 ENHRY, CDR2 SYGVKD. With 6 bases clipped from V and 6 bases from J, the junction kept 11 bases outside the gene matches. This CDR3 spans 15 amino acids. Here the CDR3 DNA reads TGTGCCATCAGCGGGGACAGGGCGAGGTGGAAGACCCAGTACTTC. The encoded protein is CAISGDRARWKTQYF.

In this sample, this clonotype turned up many times. This chain connects TRBV5-1 to TRBJ1-5, with 7 bases fitting TRBD1. The germline V gene has CDR1 SGHRS and CDR2 YFSETQ. V lost 4 bases, J lost 5 bases, and 6 bases stayed unmatched. This CDR3 is 14 amino acids long. CDR3 in amino acids: CASSQWTGDQPQHF. CDR3 coding DNA: TGCGCCAGCAGCCAGTGGACAGGCGATCAGCCCCAGCATTTT.

The sample holds many counts of this clonotype. The chain carries TRBV7-2 and TRBJ1-2; D unresolved. The germline gives CDR1 SGHTA, CDR2 FQGNSA. Trimming pared 2 bases from V and 0 bases from J, leaving 7 bases between. The CDR3 contains 14 residues. DNA of the CDR3: TGTGCCAGCAGCTTAAACGGTGCTAACTATGGCTACACCTTC. Translating gives CASSLNGANYGYTF.

This sequence joins TRBV29-1 and TRBJ1-2; the D is unclear. CDR3 length: 13 residues. Deletions cut 4 bases from V and 3 bases from J, with 12 bases between. Germline V gives CDR1 SQVTM, CDR2 ANQGSEA. The CDR3 coding sequence is TGCAGCGTTGGGAAGATGGCGGACTATGGCTACACCTTC. Encoded protein: CSVGKMADYGYTF. The full variable domain, with the rest looked up from reference TRBV29-1 and TRBJ1-2, is SAVISQKPSRDICQRGTSLTIQCQVDSQVTMMFWYRQQPGQSLTLIATANQGSEATYESGFVIDKFPISRPNLTFSTLTVSNMSPEDSSIYLCSVGKMADYGYTFGSGTRLTVV.

This clonotype was seen repeatedly, ten times or more. The chain carries TRBV5-5 and TRBJ2-7, with a tentative D call TRBD1 (6 bases). There are 15 residues in the CDR3. Germline values: CDR1 SGHKS, CDR2 YYEKEE (reference sequence). Trimming cost V 4 bases and J 0 bases, with 14 bases left between them. The CDR3 spells CASSPGQFNSYEQYV. CDR3 bases: TGTGCCAGCAGCCCAGGACAGTTCAACTCCTACGAGCAGTACGTC.